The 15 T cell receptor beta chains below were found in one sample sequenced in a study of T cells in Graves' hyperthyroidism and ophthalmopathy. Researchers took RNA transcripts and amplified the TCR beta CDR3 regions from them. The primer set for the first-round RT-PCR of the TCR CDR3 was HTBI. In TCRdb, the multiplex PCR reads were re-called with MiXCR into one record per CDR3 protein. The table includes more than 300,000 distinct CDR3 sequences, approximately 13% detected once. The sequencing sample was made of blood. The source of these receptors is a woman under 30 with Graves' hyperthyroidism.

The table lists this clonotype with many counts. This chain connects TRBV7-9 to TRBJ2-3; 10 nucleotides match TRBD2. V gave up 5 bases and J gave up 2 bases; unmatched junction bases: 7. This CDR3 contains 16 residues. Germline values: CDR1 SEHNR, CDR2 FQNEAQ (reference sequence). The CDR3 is CASSPQREGHTDTQYF. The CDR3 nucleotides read TGTGCCAGCAGCCCCCAGCGGGAGGGCCACACAGATACGCAGTATTTT.

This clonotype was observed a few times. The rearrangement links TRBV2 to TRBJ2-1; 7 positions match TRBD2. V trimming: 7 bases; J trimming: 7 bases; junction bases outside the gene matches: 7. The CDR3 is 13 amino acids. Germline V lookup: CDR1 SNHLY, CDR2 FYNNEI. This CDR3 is CASKWEGLNEQFF. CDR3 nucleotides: TGTGCCAGCAAGTGGGAGGGCCTGAATGAGCAGTTCTTC.

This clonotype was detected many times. Here the CDR3 DNA reads TGTGCCAGCAGTGGACCTGGGGGGACACGCTCCTACGAGCAGTACTTC. Translating gives CASSGPGGTRSYEQYF. This chain connects TRBV6-1 to TRBJ2-7; D is perhaps TRBD1 or TRBD2 (6 bases each). The CDR3 loop spans 16 amino acids. CDR1 MNHNS and CDR2 SASEGT come from the germline V gene. The V end was cut by 4 bases, the J end by 0 bases, with 16 bases between.

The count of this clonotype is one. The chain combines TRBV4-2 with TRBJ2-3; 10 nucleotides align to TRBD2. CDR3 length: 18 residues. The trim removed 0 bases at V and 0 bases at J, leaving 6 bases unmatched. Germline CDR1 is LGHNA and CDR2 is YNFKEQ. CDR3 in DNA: TGTGCCAGCAGCCAAGATCTAGCGGGAGCGCAGAGCACAGATACGCAGTATTTT. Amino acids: CASSQDLAGAQSTDTQYF.

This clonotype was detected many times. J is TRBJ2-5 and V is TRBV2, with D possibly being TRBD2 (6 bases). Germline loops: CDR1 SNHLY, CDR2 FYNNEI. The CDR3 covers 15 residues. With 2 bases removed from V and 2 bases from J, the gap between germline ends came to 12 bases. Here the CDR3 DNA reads TGTGCCAGCAGTGAAAGCCGGGGGTGGCAAGAGACCCAGTACTTC. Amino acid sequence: CASSESRGWQETQYF.

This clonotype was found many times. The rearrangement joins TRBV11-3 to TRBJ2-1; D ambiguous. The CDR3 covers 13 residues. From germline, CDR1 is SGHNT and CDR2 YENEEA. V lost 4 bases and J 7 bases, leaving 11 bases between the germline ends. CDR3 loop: CASSSSWGNEQFF. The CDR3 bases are TGTGCCAGCAGCTCCTCATGGGGTAATGAGCAGTTCTTC.

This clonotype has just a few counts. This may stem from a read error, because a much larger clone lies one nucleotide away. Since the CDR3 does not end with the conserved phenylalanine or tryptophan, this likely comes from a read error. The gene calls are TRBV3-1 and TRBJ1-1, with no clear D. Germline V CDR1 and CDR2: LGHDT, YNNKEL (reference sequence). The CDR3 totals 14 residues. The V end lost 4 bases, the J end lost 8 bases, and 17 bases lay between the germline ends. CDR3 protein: CASSPIGEAAEAFL. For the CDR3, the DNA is TGTGCCAGCAGCCCAATTGGGGAAGCAGCCGAAGCTTTCCTT.

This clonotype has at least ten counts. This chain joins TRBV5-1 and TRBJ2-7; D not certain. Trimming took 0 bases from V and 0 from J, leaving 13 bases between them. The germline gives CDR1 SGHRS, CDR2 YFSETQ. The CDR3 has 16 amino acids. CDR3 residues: CASSLDSPLSSYEQYF. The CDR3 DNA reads TGCGCCAGCAGCTTGGATTCGCCCTTAAGCTCCTACGAGCAGTACTTC.

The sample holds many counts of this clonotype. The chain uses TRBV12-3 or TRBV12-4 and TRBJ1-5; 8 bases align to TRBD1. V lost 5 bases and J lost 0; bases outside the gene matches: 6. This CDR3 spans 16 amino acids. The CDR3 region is CASSTQGAGSNQPQHF. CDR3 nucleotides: TGTGCCAGCAGTACCCAGGGGGCCGGTAGCAATCAGCCCCAGCATTTT.

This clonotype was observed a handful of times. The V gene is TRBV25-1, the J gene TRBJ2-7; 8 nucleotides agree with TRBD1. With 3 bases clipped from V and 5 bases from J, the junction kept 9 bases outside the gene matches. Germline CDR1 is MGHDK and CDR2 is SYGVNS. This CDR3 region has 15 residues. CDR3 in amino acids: CASSEGTGATDEQYF. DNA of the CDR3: TGTGCCAGCAGTGAGGGGACAGGCGCCACCGACGAGCAGTACTTC.

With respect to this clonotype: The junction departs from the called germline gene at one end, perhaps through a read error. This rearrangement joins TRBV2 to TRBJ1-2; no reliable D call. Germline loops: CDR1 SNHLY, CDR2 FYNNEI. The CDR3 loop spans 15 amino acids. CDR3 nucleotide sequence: TGTGCCAGCAGTGTGGGTGAAGTCCAGAACTATGGCTACGCCTTC. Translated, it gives CASSVGEVQNYGYAF.

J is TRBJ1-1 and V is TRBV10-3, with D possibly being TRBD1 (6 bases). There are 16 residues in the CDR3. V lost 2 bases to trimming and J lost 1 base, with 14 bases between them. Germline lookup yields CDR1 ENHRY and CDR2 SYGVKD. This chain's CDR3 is CAISEPTTGKNTEAFF. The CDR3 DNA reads TGTGCCATCAGTGAGCCGACCACAGGGAAGAACACTGAAGCTTTCTTT.

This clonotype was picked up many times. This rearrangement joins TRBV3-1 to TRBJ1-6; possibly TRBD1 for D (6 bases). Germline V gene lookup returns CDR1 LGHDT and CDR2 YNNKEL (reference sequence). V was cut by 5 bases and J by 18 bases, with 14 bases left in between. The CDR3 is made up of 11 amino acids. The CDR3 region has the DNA TGTGCCAGCAGCAAGGGGGGAGGTCCCCACTTT. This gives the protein CASSKGGGPHF.

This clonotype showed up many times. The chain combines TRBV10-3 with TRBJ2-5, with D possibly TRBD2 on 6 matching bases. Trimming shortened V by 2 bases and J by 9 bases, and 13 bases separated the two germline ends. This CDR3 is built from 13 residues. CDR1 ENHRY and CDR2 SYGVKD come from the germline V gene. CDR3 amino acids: CAISEQEAGSQYF. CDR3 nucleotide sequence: TGTGCCATCAGTGAGCAGGAGGCGGGGTCCCAGTACTTC.

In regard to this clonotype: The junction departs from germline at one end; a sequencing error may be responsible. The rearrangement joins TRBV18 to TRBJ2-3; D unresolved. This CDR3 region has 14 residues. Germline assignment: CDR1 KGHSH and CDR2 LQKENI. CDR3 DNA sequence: TGTACCAGCTCACCACCAGGAGATACAGATACGCAGTATTTT. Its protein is CTSSPPGDTDTQYF. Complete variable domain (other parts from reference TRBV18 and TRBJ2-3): NAGVMQNPRHLVRRRGQEARLRCSPMKGHSHVYWYRQLPEEGLKFMVYLQKENIIDESGMPKERFSAEFPKEGPSILRIQQVVRGDSAAYFCTSSPPGDTDTQYFGPGTRLTVL.